These T cell receptor beta chains were read from a single sample in a study of cytomegalovirus exposure and HLA in healthy donors. Clones were read by immunoSEQ multiplex PCR, and TCRdb kept only the in-frame ones, dropping some. The data hold over 120,000 clones, with 75% observed a single time. The source material was PBMCs. All receptors come from a man aged 25-40 years in good health and CMV-seronegative. The CDR3 runs from the conserved cysteine through the conserved F or W. Fields, in order: V gene, clone size, J gene, D gene, CDR3 DNA, CDR3 protein. The D gene is left open where the match is weak. A row's size may be missing; if present it is once, few, many or a size class.

TRBV7-9	.	TRBJ2-3	TRBD1	TGTGCCAGCAGCACCGGACAGGGGATAGCAGATACGCAGTATTTT	CASSTGQGIADTQYF
TRBV4-2	.	TRBJ2-1	TRBD2	TGTGCCAGCAGCGCGGGCTGGGCTAGCGGGAGTGAGGATGAGCAGTTCTTC	CASSAGWASGSEDEQFF
TRBV28	.	TRBJ1-1	.	TGTGCCAGCAAGAAGGGGCCGAATAGTGAAGCTTTCTTT	CASKKGPNSEAFF
TRBV30	.	TRBJ2-7	TRBD1	TGTGCCTACACAGACAGGGTCTACGAGCAGTACTTC	CAYTDRVYEQYF
TRBV7-2	few	TRBJ2-2	.	TGTGCCAGCAGCCGGGCCCTGGGGGCTACCGGGGAGCTGTTTTTT	CASSRALGATGELFF
TRBV6-5	.	TRBJ2-3	TRBD2	TGTGCCAGCAGACGGACTAGCGGGGGGGCAGATACGCAGTATTTT	CASRRTSGGADTQYF
TRBV29-1	few	TRBJ1-2	TRBD1	TGCAGCGTTGGGGGCAGACAGGGAGCAGGTGATGGCTACACCTTC	CSVGGRQGAGDGYTF
TRBV28	.	TRBJ2-1	.	TGTGCCAGCGATTCTGGCGGGGGCGTGCATGAGCAGTTCTTC	CASDSGGGVHEQFF
TRBV7-9	.	TRBJ2-1	TRBD2	TGTGCCAGCAGCCGGGCCACTAGCGCTGTGTTCAATGAGCAGTTCTTC	CASSRATSAVFNEQFF
TRBV29-1	.	TRBJ2-7	TRBD2	TGCAGCGCAGCAATCGGGCTAGCGGGGTACTCCTACGAGCAGTACTTC	CSAAIGLAGYSYEQYF
TRBV6-6	few	TRBJ2-1	TRBD2	TGTGCCAGCGGCCGGGGGGGGCAGTTCTTC	CASGRGGQFF
TRBV2	.	TRBJ2-1	.	TGTGCCAGCAGTGAATTCCGAGACAGCCACAATGAGCAGTTCTTC	CASSEFRDSHNEQFF
TRBV11-1	.	TRBJ2-3	TRBD2	TGTGCCAGCAGCTTACGGGGTAGCGGGGGCCTCCTAAGCACAGATACGCAGTATTTT	CASSLRGSGGLLSTDTQYF
TRBV28	.	TRBJ2-2	TRBD1	TGTGCCAGCAGGCCTGGGACAGGGCAATCCTTAATTAACACCGGGGAGCTGTTTTTT	CASRPGTGQSLINTGELFF
TRBV9	.	TRBJ1-1	TRBD1	TGTGCCAGCAGCGTAGGAGCTGGGACAGCCGGATCAGAAGCTTTCTTT	CASSVGAGTAGSEAFF
TRBV7-9	.	TRBJ2-3	TRBD2	TGTGCCAGCAGCTTAGCAGCGGGGGGCGGAGATACGCAGTATTTT	CASSLAAGGGDTQYF
TRBV5-1	few	TRBJ1-3	TRBD1	TGCGCCAGCAGCTCAACAGGGGGCGTGAGCGGAAACACCATATATTTT	CASSSTGGVSGNTIYF
TRBV6-5	.	TRBJ1-6	TRBD1	TGTGCCAGCAGGCGGGACAGTAATTCACCCCTCCACTTT	CASRRDSNSPLHF
TRBV4-2	.	TRBJ1-2	TRBD1	TGTGCCAGCAGCCAAGGACAGGGGGCTATTACTAACTATGGCTACACCTTC	CASSQGQGAITNYGYTF
TRBV15	few	TRBJ2-7	TRBD1	TGTGCCACCAGCAGAACTACAGGGGACGAGCAGTACTTC	CATSRTTGDEQYF
TRBV5-1	few	TRBJ2-5	.	TGCGCCAGCAGCTCGCAGGGTCAAGAGACCCAGTACTTC	CASSSQGQETQYF
TRBV7-3	once	TRBJ1-2	TRBD1	TGTGCCAGCAGACCGGACAGGGCGCGAACCTTC	CASRPDRARTF